This T cell receptor (beta chain) emerged from a study of shared clonotypes between healthy human individuals. CDR3 length equals 14 residues. The ends lost 5 bases at V and 4 bases at J; junction bases unmatched: 2. The germline gives CDR1 SGHRS, CDR2 YFSETQ. Sequencing used immunoSEQ multiplex PCR; TCRdb keeps in-frame clones, though not all of them. The table records approximately 510,000 clones, approximately 79% of them present only once. Sequences were obtained from PBMCs. V and J are TRBV5-1 and TRBJ2-1, with 11 positions matching TRBD2. The TCR sequence derives from a woman aged 35 to 49 in good health. Some clones in this sample may be carry-over from other donors' samples. The CDR3 DNA sequence: TGCGCCAGCAGACTAGCGGGGGATTACAATGAGCAGTTCTTC. It yields the protein CASRLAGDYNEQFF.